A selection of T cell receptor beta chains follows, all from one sample in a study of T cells in localized non-small cell lung cancer. Produced via immunoSEQ multiplex PCR; TCRdb's table is partial and in-frame only. Counted here are some 4,300 clones, around 30% occurring once; the ten biggest clones make up roughly a tenth. Sequenced material: lung tumor tissue, taken before any cancer treatment. Receptors were obtained from a woman aged 35 to 69 with stage II squamous cell lung carcinoma. CDR3s include the opening cysteine and the closing phenylalanine or tryptophan. The D gene is left open where the match is weak. The size of a clone is reported for some rows only, either as once, few or many, or as a class for expanded clones.

V	D	size	J	CDR3	DNA
TRBV7-2	-	-	TRBJ1-1	CASSLVGRRSAFF	TGTGCCAGCAGCTTAGTCGGACGCCGGTCAGCTTTCTTT
TRBV6-8	TRBD1	medium-sized	TRBJ1-1	CASSYSGTGGLRTEAFF	TGTGCCAGCAGTTACTCTGGGACAGGGGGGTTGAGGACTGAAGCTTTCTTT
TRBV6-8	-	few	TRBJ1-2	CASSSAGNYGYTF	TGTGCCAGCAGTTCGGCAGGGAACTATGGCTACACCTTC
TRBV29-1	-	-	TRBJ2-1	CSVDRTSNNEQFF	TGCAGCGTCGACAGAACCAGCAACAATGAGCAGTTCTTC
TRBV5-1	-	-	TRBJ2-2	CATRGEATNTGELFF	TGCGCCACCCGAGGGGAGGCAACGAACACCGGGGAGCTGTTTTTT
TRBV6-8	-	-	TRBJ1-1	CAIIPAGTPNTEAFF	TGTGCCATCATTCCAGCCGGGACACCGAACACTGAAGCTTTCTTT
TRBV9	-	-	TRBJ2-1	CASSVATGLSEQFF	TGTGCCAGCAGCGTAGCTACGGGTCTTTCTGAGCAGTTCTTC
TRBV11-3	-	-	TRBJ1-2	CASSLRSDILYGYTF	TGTGCCAGCAGCTTGAGGTCCGACATCCTCTATGGCTACACCTTC
TRBV6-8	-	medium-sized	TRBJ1-1	CASSTPRNTEAFF	TGTGCCAGCAGTACCCCCCGGAACACTGAAGCTTTCTTT
TRBV28	TRBD2	-	TRBJ2-7	CASNIAGASYEQYF	TGTGCCAGTAACATAGCGGGAGCCTCCTACGAGCAGTACTTC
TRBV19	TRBD2	-	TRBJ2-3	CASTGRESTDTQYF	TGTGCCAGTACCGGGCGGGAGAGCACAGATACGCAGTATTTT
TRBV15	TRBD2	-	TRBJ2-3	CATSISGRARDTQYF	TGTGCCACCAGCATTAGCGGGAGGGCCCGGGATACGCAGTATTTT
TRBV9	-	few	TRBJ1-5	CASSGGYSNQPQHF	TGTGCCAGCAGCGGGGGTTATAGCAATCAGCCCCAGCATTTT
TRBV15	TRBD1	-	TRBJ2-7	CATSRAPGQGSYEQYF	TGTGCCACCAGCAGAGCCCCGGGACAGGGATCCTACGAGCAGTACTTC
TRBV5-1	TRBD2	-	TRBJ2-7	CASSLGLPGLAELEQYF	TGCGCCAGCAGCTTGGGGTTACCGGGACTAGCGGAACTCGAGCAGTACTTC
TRBV5-1	-	-	TRBJ2-5	CASSLGGAGVETQYF	TGCGCCAGCAGCTTGGGAGGGGCAGGGGTTGAGACCCAGTACTTC
TRBV28	-	medium-sized	TRBJ1-2	CASSFVGTLGRGYTF	TGTGCCAGCAGTTTTGTGGGGACCCTCGGTCGTGGCTACACCTTC
TRBV6-8	-	medium-sized	TRBJ2-7	CASRKDEGGEQMQYF	TGTGCCAGCAGAAAGGACGAAGGGGGAGAGCAGATGCAGTACTTC
TRBV11-3	-	-	TRBJ1-5	CASSLGTSSQPQHF	TGTGCCAGCAGCTTGGGGACTTCATCTCAGCCCCAGCATTTT
TRBV12-5	-	-	TRBJ1-3	CASTAFKGTIYF	TGTGCCAGCACCGCTTTTAAGGGCACCATATATTTT
TRBV6-8	-	medium-sized	TRBJ2-5	CASIRGSEETQYF	TGTGCCAGCATCAGGGGTTCCGAAGAGACCCAGTACTTC
TRBV28	-	-	TRBJ2-7	CASSLPGRGYEQYF	TGTGCCAGCAGTTTACCCGGGCGCGGGTACGAGCAGTACTTC
TRBV19	-	-	TRBJ2-7	CASSPTGPSYEQYF	TGTGCCAGTAGTCCGACAGGACCCTCCTACGAGCAGTACTTC
TRBV6-8	-	-	TRBJ2-1	CASSLELEVGGEQFF	TGTGCCAGCAGTTTGGAACTAGAGGTCGGCGGTGAGCAGTTCTTC
TRBV28	-	few	TRBJ1-1	CASSLSGVNTEAFF	TGTGCCAGCAGTTTATCCGGGGTGAACACTGAAGCTTTCTTT
TRBV6-8	-	-	TRBJ1-4	CASSPGTGLGLFF	TGTGCCAGCAGTCCCGGGACGGGGTTGGGACTGTTTTTT
TRBV19	-	-	TRBJ1-5	CATGGGNQPQHF	TGTGCCACCGGAGGGGGAAATCAGCCCCAGCATTTT
TRBV15	-	-	TRBJ1-5	CATSRDLRAEPQHF	TGTGCCACCAGCAGAGATCTTCGCGCAGAGCCCCAGCATTTT
TRBV12-5	-	-	TRBJ1-1	CASLFGAEGTEAFF	TGTGCCAGCCTCTTTGGGGCGGAGGGAACTGAAGCTTTCTTT
TRBV19	-	-	TRBJ1-1	CASSIEDGRRNTEAFF	TGTGCCAGTAGTATAGAGGACGGGCGGCGAAACACTGAAGCTTTCTTT
TRBV11-3	TRBD1	-	TRBJ2-7	CASSWRDRGQRAYEQYF	TGTGCCAGCAGCTGGCGGGACAGGGGGCAGAGGGCCTACGAGCAGTACTTC
TRBV11-3	TRBD1	few	TRBJ2-1	CASSLVPGGQGAGNEQFF	TGTGCCAGCAGCTTAGTCCCCGGGGGACAGGGGGCGGGAAATGAGCAGTTCTTC
TRBV27	-	few	TRBJ2-1	CASSLFGPGHNEQFF	TGTGCCAGCAGTTTATTTGGGCCGGGACACAATGAGCAGTTCTTC
TRBV28	TRBD1	-	TRBJ2-3	CASSSTGVPSTDTQYF	TGTGCCAGCAGTTCAACAGGGGTCCCTAGCACAGATACGCAGTATTTT
TRBV28	-	-	TRBJ1-2	CASSRTGFNYGYTF	TGTGCCAGCAGTCGGACGGGATTTAACTATGGCTACACCTTC
TRBV28	-	-	TRBJ2-7	CASSLDATGAEQYF	TGTGCCAGCAGTTTAGACGCGACAGGCGCCGAGCAGTACTTC
TRBV19	-	-	TRBJ1-5	CASKITGSNQPQHF	TGTGCCAGTAAAATAACAGGGAGCAATCAGCCCCAGCATTTT
TRBV28	-	-	TRBJ2-3	CASSSRLGSTPDTQYF	TGTGCCAGCAGTTCCCGACTAGGCTCTACCCCAGATACGCAGTATTTT
TRBV2	TRBD1	few	TRBJ1-2	CASSPGTGVYGYTF	TGTGCCAGCAGCCCCGGGACAGGGGTCTATGGCTACACCTTC
TRBV19	-	few	TRBJ1-3	CASSVQAPLSGNTIYF	TGTGCCAGTAGTGTGCAGGCGCCTCTCTCTGGAAACACCATATATTTT
TRBV30	TRBD1	-	TRBJ2-2	CAWSRSPGGSGGELFF	TGTGCCTGGAGTCGCTCGCCAGGGGGCTCGGGCGGGGAGCTGTTTTTT